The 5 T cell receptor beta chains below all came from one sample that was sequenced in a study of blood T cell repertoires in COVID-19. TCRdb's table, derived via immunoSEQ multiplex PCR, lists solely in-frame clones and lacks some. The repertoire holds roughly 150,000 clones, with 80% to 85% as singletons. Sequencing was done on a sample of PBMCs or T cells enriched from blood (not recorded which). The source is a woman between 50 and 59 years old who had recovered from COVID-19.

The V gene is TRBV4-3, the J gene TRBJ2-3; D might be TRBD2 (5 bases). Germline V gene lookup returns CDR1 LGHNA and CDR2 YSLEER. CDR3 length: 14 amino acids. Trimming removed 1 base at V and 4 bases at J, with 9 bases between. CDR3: CASSQAGISDTQYF. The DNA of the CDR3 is TGCGCCAGCAGCCAAGCGGGGATCTCAGATACGCAGTATTTT.

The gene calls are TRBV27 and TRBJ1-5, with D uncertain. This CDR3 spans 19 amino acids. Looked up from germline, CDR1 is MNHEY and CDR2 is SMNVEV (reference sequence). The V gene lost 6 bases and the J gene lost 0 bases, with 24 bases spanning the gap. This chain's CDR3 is CASRRGTVYGSYSNQPQHF. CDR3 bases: TGTGCCAGCAGGCGGGGTACGGTATATGGGTCGTATAGCAATCAGCCCCAGCATTTT.

CDR3 loop: CASSPPFGGVNEKLFF. Written as DNA, the CDR3 is TGTGCCAGCAGCCCCCCCTTCGGGGGAGTTAATGAAAAACTGTTTTTT. The chain has TRBV7-9 and TRBJ1-4; tentative D call: TRBD1 (5 bases). The CDR3 runs 16 residues. V gave up 5 bases and J gave up 4 bases, with 17 bases separating them. CDR1 SEHNR and CDR2 FQNEAQ come from the germline V gene (reference sequence).

The CDR3 DNA sequence: TGTGCCAGCAGCCACCTCGGACTCTCTGGGGCCAACGTCCTGACTTTC. This translates into CASSHLGLSGANVLTF. V gene TRBV5-4 combines with J gene TRBJ2-6; D possibly corresponds to TRBD2 (5 bases). Looked up from germline, CDR1 is SGHNT and CDR2 is YYREEE (reference sequence). V was cut by 4 bases and J by 0 bases, with 11 bases left in between. The CDR3 length is 16 residues. The complete variable domain, with remaining parts taken from reference TRBV5-4 and TRBJ2-6, reads ETGVTQSPTHLIKTRGQQVTLRCSSQSGHNTVSWYQQALGQGPQFIFQYYREEENGRGNFPPRFSGLQFPNYSSELNVNALELDDSALYLCASSHLGLSGANVLTFGAGSRLTVL.

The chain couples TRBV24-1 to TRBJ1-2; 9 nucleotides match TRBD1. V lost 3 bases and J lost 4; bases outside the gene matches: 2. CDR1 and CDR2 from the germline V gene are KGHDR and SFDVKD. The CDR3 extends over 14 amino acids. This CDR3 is CATSDRDRAYGYTF. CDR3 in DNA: TGTGCCACCAGTGATCGGGACAGGGCCTATGGCTACACCTTC.